Reported below is one T cell receptor (beta chain). Its target antigen remains unknown. This clone may be a read error of a much larger clone one base away. Libraries were made using PCR. Data came from an Illumina HiSeq 2500. TCR library preparation used molecular barcoding, with unique molecular identifiers applied to normalize quantification of the TCRbeta repertoire. Starting from the raw public reads, TCRdb applied fastp trimming at Q25, assembled clones with MiXCR and retained in-frame beta chains. One record per CDR3 amino acid sequence lists the most common genes and DNA. This sample comprises 200,000 to 250,000 distinct CDR3 sequences, around 25% of them detected only once. The leading ten clones occupy roughly 2.6% of the sample. V gives up 6 bases and J gives up 0 bases, and the segment between their germline ends measures 9 bases. Spanning cysteine to phenylalanine, the CDR3 consists of 12 amino acids. Kept here is only the CDR3 DNA, which spans 36 bases and is read in frame from base 1. CDR1 and CDR2 were assigned from the germline V gene as SQVTM and ANQGSEA.

What this sample's treatment or condition label stands for: allogeneic hematopoietic cell transplantation with graft depleted of TCRalphabeta T cells and CD19 B cells. Transplant recipients were children who received TCRalphabeta/CD19-depleted allogeneic hematopoietic cell grafts. The sample is drawn from a study of T-cell reconstitution after alpha-beta-depleted transplantation in children (dated by TCRdb to 2016 to 2018). With respect to the entire study: Using TCR repertoire profiling, the study followed T-cell immune reconstitution in a quantitative way in children after TCRalphabeta/CD19-depleted allogeneic hematopoietic cell transplantation.

Study-level results and caveats: The apparently early alphabetaT-cell count recovery about two months after transplant was reportedly dependent on only several hundred rapidly expanded clones derived from non-depleted graft cells. Over the following months the frequencies of hyperexpanded clones went down, and after one year T-cell counts and TCRbeta diversity were mostly credited to newly produced T cells. In some patients, the high TCRbeta diversity seen at day 60 was put down to recipient T cells and intrathymic progenitors that had survived conditioning.

The chain is made from TRBV29-1 and TRBJ2-7, with the D gene not clear enough to name. The sequences come from PBMCs, collected before TCRalphabeta/CD19-depleted stem cell transplant. The sequence was collected from a girl between 2 and 10 years old with Fanconi anemia, due to receive a stem cell transplant. The DNA is TGCAGCGTCTGCGGTCCCTCCTACGAGCAGTACTTC. Its product reads: CSVCGPSYEQYF.